These 21 T cell receptor beta chains were all obtained from the same sample, sequenced in a study of blood T cell repertoires in COVID-19. Libraries were prepared by immunoSEQ multiplex PCR; TCRdb keeps only in-frame clonotypes and omits some of them. The sample records around 19,000 clones, about 91% being singletons. The sequencing input was peripheral blood. These receptors all come from a man between 70 and 80 years old with active COVID-19.

The chain is built from TRBV2 and TRBJ1-1; a weak D match, TRBD1 (5 bases). Germline CDR1 is SNHLY and CDR2 is FYNNEI. The CDR3 runs to 14 residues. Trimming pared 4 bases from V and 0 bases from J, leaving 9 bases between. The CDR3 nucleotides are TGTGCCAGCAGTGGAGTACAGGTGAACACTGAAGCTTTCTTT. Encoded protein: CASSGVQVNTEAFF.

The V gene is TRBV6-1, the J gene TRBJ2-2, with 10 bases fitting TRBD2. J gave up 4 bases and V 2 bases, and 4 bases lay outside the gene matches. Germline CDR1 MNHNS, CDR2 SASEGT. The CDR3 runs to 16 residues. The CDR3 spells CASSELSGGVTGELFF. The CDR3 nucleotides read TGTGCCAGCAGTGAACTGAGCGGGGGGGTCACCGGGGAGCTGTTTTTT.

This clone has more than one count but fewer than ten. The chain is built from TRBV19 and TRBJ2-2, with D unresolved. The ends were cut back, 2 bases at V and 6 bases at J, with 10 bases in the middle. Germline V gene lookup returns CDR1 LNHDA and CDR2 SQIVND (reference sequence). The CDR3 length is 14 residues. CDR3 sequence: CASSIPRGSGELFF. The CDR3 DNA reads TGTGCCAGTAGTATACCCCGCGGCTCCGGGGAGCTGTTTTTT.

This chain uses TRBV19 with TRBJ2-1; D is perhaps TRBD2 (5 bases). The CDR3 spans 14 residues. In germline, CDR1 is LNHDA, CDR2 SQIVND (reference sequence). Trimming took 10 bases from V and 1 from J, leaving 14 bases between them. The CDR3 spells CATGRRLSYNEQFF. DNA for the CDR3: TGTGCCACAGGACGGAGGCTATCCTACAATGAGCAGTTCTTC.

The chain couples TRBV18 to TRBJ1-3, with no clear D. Trimming left V 3 bases short and J 0 bases short, with 12 bases between. The CDR3 contains 16 residues. CDR1 and CDR2 (germline): KGHSH, LQKENI. The CDR3 region has the DNA TGTGCCAGCTCACCCCAAGACACCCACTCTGGAAACACCATATATTTT. As protein: CASSPQDTHSGNTIYF.

This clone was seen just once. J is TRBJ2-5 and V is TRBV2; D uncertain. This CDR3 is 12 amino acids long. Germline V gives CDR1 SNHLY, CDR2 FYNNEI. V lost 8 bases and J lost 3, with 10 bases in between. The CDR3 DNA follows: TGTGCCAGCCGAACAGCTGAAGAGACCCAGTACTTC. Protein sequence: CASRTAEETQYF.

CDR3 nucleotide sequence: TGTGCCAGCCAAGGGACAGGGCCAAACGAGCAGTACTTC. It specifies CASQGTGPNEQYF. V and J are TRBV10-3 and TRBJ2-7, with TRBD1 matching over 9 bases. The V segment lost 10 bases and the J segment 5 bases; nucleotides outside the gene matches: 9. Germline CDR1 reads ENHRY; CDR2 reads SYGVKD. The CDR3 spans 13 residues.

V and J are TRBV28 and TRBJ1-2; 7 nucleotides align to TRBD1. CDR1 and CDR2 (germline): MDHEN, SYDVKM. CDR3 length equals 13 residues. The V and J ends lost 5 bases and 5 bases, in that order; junction bases with no gene match: 5. CDR3: CASSPQGSYGYTF. The CDR3 DNA reads as TGTGCCAGCAGTCCACAGGGGAGTTATGGCTACACCTTC.

The table lists this clone with a count of one. The chain combines TRBV28 with TRBJ2-2, with TRBD2 matching 7 bases. CDR3 length equals 13 residues. The ends lost 7 bases at V and 7 bases at J; junction bases unmatched: 6. Germline CDR1 is MDHEN and CDR2 is SYDVKM. The CDR3 reads CASKSGGGGELFF. Written as DNA, the CDR3 is TGTGCCAGCAAATCGGGGGGTGGCGGGGAGCTGTTTTTT.

The rearrangement uses TRBV2 and TRBJ2-2; a possible D gene is TRBD2 (6 bases). Germline loops: CDR1 SNHLY, CDR2 FYNNEI. The ends were cut back, 8 bases at V and 3 bases at J, with 13 bases in the middle. The CDR3 loop spans 14 amino acids. The CDR3 is CASLRTSHTGELFF. The CDR3 nucleotides are TGTGCCAGCCTAAGAACTAGCCACACCGGGGAGCTGTTTTTT.

The rearrangement uses TRBV6-1 and TRBJ2-2; 7 bases line up with TRBD1. The junction had 8 bases not matched to a gene; V was cut back by 3 bases and J by 4 bases. Germline loops: CDR1 MNHNS, CDR2 SASEGT. The CDR3 contains 16 residues. In nucleotides, the CDR3 is TGTGCCAGCAGTGACTTAGGGGGCGCGGGCACCGGGGAGCTGTTTTTT. This encodes CASSDLGGAGTGELFF.

This chain joins TRBV11-3 and TRBJ2-7; D perhaps matches TRBD1 (6 bases). The germline gives CDR1 SGHNT, CDR2 YENEEA. There are 13 residues in the CDR3. Between the trimmed V and J ends, which lost 5 bases and 5 bases, there was a span of 13 bases. The CDR3 DNA sequence: TGTGCCAGCAGCCCACCCGGGGACAACGAGCAGTACTTC. It translates to CASSPPGDNEQYF.

The rearrangement links TRBV6-5 to TRBJ1-2, with D unclear. Looked up from germline, CDR1 is MNHEY and CDR2 is SVGAGI. V was shortened by 8 bases and J by 8 bases, with 24 bases between the two germline ends. The CDR3 runs to 15 residues. The CDR3 coding sequence is TGTGCCAGCCTACCCCCGGGAGTGAACAGAAGAGGCTACACCTTC. It translates to CASLPPGVNRRGYTF.

This chain uses TRBV30 with TRBJ1-1; D ambiguous. The CDR3 sequence is 13 residues long. Germline V gives CDR1 GTSNPN, CDR2 SVGIG (reference sequence). V was clipped by 0 bases and J by 1 base, with 6 bases between them. This CDR3 reads CAWSVRENTEAFF. The DNA of the CDR3 is TGTGCCTGGAGTGTACGGGAGAACACTGAAGCTTTCTTT.

The V call is TRBV5-6, the J call TRBJ2-7; a weak D match, TRBD1 (6 bases). The CDR3 length is 13 residues. Germline CDR1 and CDR2: SGHDT and YYEEEE. V was pared by 2 bases and J by 6 bases, with 12 bases between. CDR3 nucleotide sequence: TGTGCCAGCAGCTTTCAGGGGCTGGGCGAGCAGTACTTC. Its translation: CASSFQGLGEQYF.

The chain links TRBV6-2 or TRBV6-3 to TRBJ2-7; maybe TRBD2 (6 bases). The CDR3 loop spans 15 amino acids. V was clipped by 2 bases and J by 0 bases, with 11 bases between them. Per the germline V gene, CDR1 is MNHEY and CDR2 is SVGEGT. The chain's CDR3 is CASSYRRGLSYEQYF. In DNA form, the CDR3 reads TGTGCCAGCAGTTACAGGCGGGGCCTCTCCTACGAGCAGTACTTC.

The chain carries TRBV7-2 and TRBJ1-5, with TRBD1 matching over 8 bases. Germline V gene data show CDR1 as SGHTA and CDR2 as FQGNSA. V gave up 5 bases and J gave up 0 bases; unmatched junction bases: 9. The CDR3 has 17 residues. Here the CDR3 DNA reads TGTGCCAGCAGCAATCTGCAGGGGGCCTATAGCAATCAGCCCCAGCATTTT. Protein sequence: CASSNLQGAYSNQPQHF.

This chain joins TRBV3-1 (or the pseudogene TRBV3-2) and TRBJ1-3; D call uncertain. The CDR3 has 15 residues. Germline V CDR1 and CDR2: LGHDT, YNNKEL (reference sequence). The ends were cut back, 7 bases at V and 4 bases at J, with 17 bases in the middle. The chain's CDR3 is CASTRWRAPGNTIYF. The CDR3 DNA sequence: TGTGCCAGCACCCGGTGGAGGGCTCCCGGAAACACCATATATTTT.

The rearrangement uses TRBV11-2 and TRBJ1-2; no reliable D call. The CDR3 extends over 14 amino acids. CDR1 is SGHAT, CDR2 FQNNGV, per germline. Trimming removed 5 bases from V and 0 bases from J, with 10 bases in between. This chain's CDR3 is CASSAEITNYGYTF. CDR3 coding DNA: TGTGCCAGCAGCGCAGAAATTACTAACTATGGCTACACCTTC.

This clone was counted between two and nine times. V and J are TRBV19 and TRBJ2-7; D is possibly TRBD2 (5 bases). The CDR3 totals 13 residues. The germline V and J ends were trimmed by 3 bases and 2 bases, with 8 bases remaining between them. Germline V CDR1 and CDR2: LNHDA, SQIVND (reference sequence). In DNA form, the CDR3 reads TGTGCCAGTAGTATTGGGCGGGCCTACGAGCAGTACTTC. The encoded protein is CASSIGRAYEQYF.

The chain uses TRBV29-1 and TRBJ2-1; 14 bases are shared with TRBD2. V gave up 6 bases and J gave up 7 bases; unmatched junction bases: 2. Germline V gene data show CDR1 as SQVTM and CDR2 as ANQGSEA. CDR3 length: 13 amino acids. The CDR3 loop reads CSVRTSGRNEQFF. The DNA for the CDR3 is TGCAGCGTCAGGACTAGCGGGAGGAATGAGCAGTTCTTC.